The sample holds one count of the clone carrying this T cell receptor beta chain. These data are taken from a study of OX40 agonist ivuxolimab in advanced cancers. Study background: The patients got ivuxolimab, which is an agonistic anti-OX40 (CD134) antibody.

Clones were sequenced by immunoSEQ multiplex PCR, and TCRdb holds only the in-frame ones, with some missing. Of some 17,000 clones in the sample, 83% are singletons; the top ten hold around an eighth. Here the sequenced sample was CD4+ or CD8+ T cells sorted from blood, taken in a trial of the OX40 agonist ivuxolimab. The TCR comes from an adult with an advanced solid tumor such as melanoma, head and neck, liver or kidney cancer.

The CDR3 bases are TGTGCCAGCATCTTTTCCGGGGCGAACACCGGGGAGCTGTTTTTT. It is translated as CASIFSGANTGELFF. This chain uses TRBV28 with TRBJ2-2; D possibly corresponds to TRBD2 (5 bases). V was clipped by 7 bases and J by 0 bases, with 12 bases between them. Germline CDR1 reads MDHEN; CDR2 reads SYDVKM. There are 15 residues in the CDR3.